This is a list of T cell receptor beta chains from one sample in a study of blood T cell repertoires in COVID-19. Libraries were prepared by immunoSEQ multiplex PCR; TCRdb keeps only in-frame clonotypes and omits some of them. The sample includes around 310,000 clones, around 90% seen only once; the top ten take 6.5% to 8%. Sequencing input: peripheral blood. These receptors were obtained from a woman aged 25 to 45 with COVID-19, enrolled during active disease. The CDR3 runs from the conserved cysteine through the conserved F or W. Fields, in order: CDR3 DNA, CDR3 protein, clone size, V gene, D gene, J gene. The D gene is left open where the match is weak. Rows give clone size only sometimes, using once, few, many, or a class for an expanded clone.

TGTGCCATCAGTGAGACCCACAGGGGGCTAGCAGATACGCAGTATTTT CAISETHRGLADTQYF NA TRBV10-3 TRBD1 TRBJ2-3
TGTGCCAGCAGTTACCGAGCGGGAATTTACAATGAGCAGTTCTTC CASSYRAGIYNEQFF NA TRBV6-2/TRBV6-3 TRBD2 TRBJ2-1
TGTGCCAGCAATTCAGGGGCCCCCGGGCCCCAGCATTTT CASNSGAPGPQHF NA TRBV28 NA TRBJ1-5
TGTGCCAGCAGCATCCGTCCTCCTATAGCGGGAGTGGTTAACACCGGGGAGCTGTTTTTT CASSIRPPIAGVVNTGELFF NA TRBV27 TRBD2 TRBJ2-2
TGTGCCAGCAGTGCAGGGGGCTACTATGGCTACACCTTC CASSAGGYYGYTF NA TRBV27 TRBD1 TRBJ1-2
TGCAGTGCTAGTAGGGTAGCGGGACCGACCTACAATGAGCAGTTCTTC CSASRVAGPTYNEQFF NA TRBV20-1 TRBD2 TRBJ2-1
TGCGCCAGCAGCATACAGGGAAGTAAGAACACTGAAGCTTTCTTT CASSIQGSKNTEAFF NA TRBV5-1 NA TRBJ1-1
TGTGCCAGCAGTTCCGGGGGTAATCAGCCCCAGCATTTT CASSSGGNQPQHF NA TRBV28 NA TRBJ1-5
TGCGCCAGCAGCCGCTACCGACAGGGGAACTATGGCTACACCTTC CASSRYRQGNYGYTF NA TRBV4-3 TRBD1 TRBJ1-2
TGTGCCAGCAGCATGGGGGGCGACAGGGATTCACCCCTCCACTTT CASSMGGDRDSPLHF once TRBV5-4 TRBD1 TRBJ1-6
TGTGCCAGCAGCTTAAGGGGTCAGGTCAACTCCTACAATGAGCAGTTCTTC CASSLRGQVNSYNEQFF NA TRBV11-2 NA TRBJ2-1
TGTGCCAGCAGCCCGGCATTGGGACTAGCGGGAAGGTTTACAGATACGCAGTATTTT CASSPALGLAGRFTDTQYF NA TRBV11-2 TRBD2 TRBJ2-3
TGTGCCAGCAGTGAAGGGGGTAGCGGGACATACGAGCAGTACTTC CASSEGGSGTYEQYF once TRBV2 TRBD2 TRBJ2-7
TGTGCCAGCAGCAAGATACATGGTGGGGCAGGGAACTATGGCTACACCTTC CASSKIHGGAGNYGYTF once TRBV9 NA TRBJ1-2
TGTGCCAGCAGGTCCAGGGGGGGCACAGATACGCAGTATTTT CASRSRGGTDTQYF NA TRBV2 NA TRBJ2-3
TGCGCCAGCAGCTCTAACAGAAACACTGAAGCTTTCTTT CASSSNRNTEAFF NA TRBV5-1 NA TRBJ1-1
TGCGCCAGCAGCCAAGAAGTGGCGGGAGCCTACGAGCAGTACTTC CASSQEVAGAYEQYF NA TRBV4-3 TRBD2 TRBJ2-7
TGTGCCAACAGCCAAGAGGGACAGGAGGCCTGGAGGCAGTATTTT CANSQEGQEAWRQYF NA TRBV3-1/TRBV3-2 TRBD1 TRBJ2-3
TGTGCCAGCAGTGAAACACTAGCGGGAGTGCTCCCCTACAATGAGCAGTTCTTC CASSETLAGVLPYNEQFF NA TRBV6-1 TRBD2 TRBJ2-1
TGTGCCAGCAGTGAGGAGGGGCCCCAGCATTTT CASSEEGPQHF NA TRBV2 NA TRBJ1-5
TGTGCCAGCAGTACTTCACAGGTAGATCAGCCCCAGCATTTT CASSTSQVDQPQHF NA TRBV28 NA TRBJ1-5
TGTGCCAGCAGTGACAGGCCCTACGAGCAGTACTTC CASSDRPYEQYF NA TRBV2 NA TRBJ2-7
TGTGCCAGCAGCTCAAGACTGACTAGCGTGTACACCGGGGAGCTGTTTTTT CASSSRLTSVYTGELFF NA TRBV5-4 TRBD2 TRBJ2-2
TGTGCCACCAGCACTAATGGGGGGACTAGCGGTCCCAATGAGCAGTTCTTC CATSTNGGTSGPNEQFF NA TRBV15 TRBD2 TRBJ2-1
TGTGCCAGCAAGGACAGGGCTAATGAAAAACTGTTTTTT CASKDRANEKLFF NA TRBV2 TRBD1 TRBJ1-4
TGTGCCAGCAGCTTAGCGGGAGAAGGCTTCAATGAGCAGTTCTTC CASSLAGEGFNEQFF NA TRBV7-3 TRBD2 TRBJ2-1
TGTGCCAGCAGCTCACCGGGACAGAACACTGAAGCTTTCTTT CASSSPGQNTEAFF NA TRBV5-4 NA TRBJ1-1
TGTGCCAGCAGCTTAGACTTTGAGCAGTTCTTC CASSLDFEQFF NA TRBV7-9 NA TRBJ2-1
TGTGCCAGCTCACCACCCGCAGGGGGCCCCTACAATGAGCAGTTCTTC CASSPPAGGPYNEQFF NA TRBV18 TRBD1 TRBJ2-1
TGTGCCAGCAGCTTATCTGATGAGCAGTTCTTC CASSLSDEQFF few TRBV7-9 NA TRBJ2-1
TGTGCCAGCAGCTCGGGACTCCCGGGGGAAAAACTGTTTTTT CASSSGLPGEKLFF once TRBV9 NA TRBJ1-4
TGCGCCAGCAGCGTAGGGACAGCTAACTCTGGAAACACCATATATTTT CASSVGTANSGNTIYF NA TRBV5-1 TRBD1 TRBJ1-3
TGTGCCAGCAGCCTGGACAGGGTTAATGAAAAACTGTTTTTT CASSLDRVNEKLFF NA TRBV7-9 TRBD1 TRBJ1-4
TGTGCCAGCAGTTACGGGACAGGGGGCTTGTACGAGCAGTACTTC CASSYGTGGLYEQYF NA TRBV27 TRBD1 TRBJ2-7
TGTGCCAGCAGTTACTCACAGGGGGGGTATGGCTACACCTTC CASSYSQGGYGYTF NA TRBV6-5 TRBD1 TRBJ1-2
TGCGCCAGCAGCCAAAACAGGTTTCTGTTCTTC CASSQNRFLFF few TRBV4-1 NA TRBJ2-1
TGTGCCAGCAGCTTAGATCTCAGGGGCACTCCCGACTTC CASSLDLRGTPDF NA TRBV11-2 NA TRBJ2-5
TGTGCCAGCAGACCCACCGGGGGGAGCCAAGCAGATACGCAGTATTTT CASRPTGGSQADTQYF NA TRBV28 TRBD2 TRBJ2-3
TGTGCCAGCAGTTTCGGGACAGGGGGGTCGAGTGGCTACACCTTC CASSFGTGGSSGYTF NA TRBV28 TRBD1 TRBJ1-2
TGTGCCAGCAGTCCCGAGGGGGTAGGAAACACCATATATTTT CASSPEGVGNTIYF NA TRBV2 NA TRBJ1-3
TGTGCCAGCAGCTTAGCCCCGGGACTAGCGGGAGGGTTGAATGAGCAGTTCTTC CASSLAPGLAGGLNEQFF NA TRBV7-6 TRBD2 TRBJ2-1
TGTGCCAGTAGTGAGGGACAGGGAAAGAGAGCTTTCTTT CASSEGQGKRAFF few TRBV19 TRBD1 TRBJ1-1
TGCAGCGTTGAAGGCTTGACAGGGTCCGCCTACGAGCAGTACTTC CSVEGLTGSAYEQYF NA TRBV29-1 TRBD1 TRBJ2-7
TGTGCCAGCAGCTTAGCGGGGCGAGACGAGCAGTACTTC CASSLAGRDEQYF once TRBV7-9 NA TRBJ2-7
TGTGCCAGCAGCGCTACTAGCGGGAACACCGGGGAGCTGTTTTTT CASSATSGNTGELFF NA TRBV5-5 TRBD2 TRBJ2-2
TGTGCCAGCAGCCCCGGACAGGGGAATGCCTACGAGCAGTACTTC CASSPGQGNAYEQYF NA TRBV7-8 TRBD1 TRBJ2-7
TGTGCCAGCAGCCAAGATCGGCGGGAAGGACGCTCACCCCTCCACTTT CASSQDRREGRSPLHF NA TRBV14 NA TRBJ1-6
TGCGCCAGCAGCCCAACGACGGACAGGTCTGGCCTAGCTTTCTTT CASSPTTDRSGLAFF NA TRBV5-1 TRBD1 TRBJ1-1
TGTGCCAGCAGTTTGACAGGGGTGTTTGGAGATACGCAGTATTTT CASSLTGVFGDTQYF NA TRBV6-2/TRBV6-3 TRBD1 TRBJ2-3
TGCGCCAGCAGCTTGGGGCCGGGACAGGTAGAAGCTTTCTTT CASSLGPGQVEAFF NA TRBV5-1 TRBD1 TRBJ1-1
TGTGCCACCAGTGACCCAGCCCCGGGACTAGCTAACACCGGGGAGCTGTTTTTT CATSDPAPGLANTGELFF NA TRBV24-1 TRBD2 TRBJ2-2
TGCGCCAGCAGCTTTGGACAGGGGGTCGGGGAGCTGTTTTTT CASSFGQGVGELFF NA TRBV5-1 TRBD1 TRBJ2-2
TGTGCCAGCAGCCAAAGGTTTAGCGGGAGGGCCGGGGATACGCAGTATTTT CASSQRFSGRAGDTQYF NA TRBV7-9 TRBD2 TRBJ2-3
TGTGCCAGCAGCCCGAGGACTAGCGGGAGTTATTATCCCTCCTACGAGCAGTACTTC CASSPRTSGSYYPSYEQYF NA TRBV7-9 TRBD2 TRBJ2-7
TGTGCCAGCAGTTACTCCGCGGGAGGGATCGCAGATACGCAGTATTTT CASSYSAGGIADTQYF NA TRBV6-5 TRBD2 TRBJ2-3
TGCGCCAGCAGCCAACCCGGGACTAGCGTTAGCACAGATACGCAGTATTTT CASSQPGTSVSTDTQYF few TRBV4-1 TRBD2 TRBJ2-3
TGTGCCAGCAGCTTAGGGTCGGCAGATACGCAGTATTTT CASSLGSADTQYF NA TRBV11-2 NA TRBJ2-3
TGTGCCTGGACACTCTCCTATAATTCACCCCTCCACTTT CAWTLSYNSPLHF once TRBV30 NA TRBJ1-6
TGTGCCAGCAGCCTCGCTCCCGGGACAGGAAGGGACGAGCAGTACTTC CASSLAPGTGRDEQYF NA TRBV14 TRBD1 TRBJ2-7
TGTGCCAGCAGTTACGCGATCTACGAGCAGTACTTC CASSYAIYEQYF NA TRBV6-2/TRBV6-3 NA TRBJ2-7